This record concerns one TCR beta chain sequence. The entry originates in a study of OX40 agonist ivuxolimab in advanced cancers. The CDR3 loop spans 11 amino acids. CDR1 and CDR2 from the germline V gene are DFQATT and SNEGSKA (reference sequence). V lost 6 bases, J lost 13 bases, and 13 bases lay in between. The data were produced by immunoSEQ multiplex PCR, yet TCRdb's version contains in-frame clones alone and is incomplete. The repertoire holds tens of thousands of clones, with around 90% as singletons. The TCR was taken from an adult with an advanced solid tumor such as melanoma, head and neck, liver or kidney cancer. The chain uses TRBV20-1 and TRBJ1-6; D call uncertain. The material sequenced was CD4+ or CD8+ T cells sorted from blood, taken in a trial of the OX40 agonist ivuxolimab. CDR3 nucleotide sequence: TGCAGTGCCGCCGAGCGCGTTCCCCTCCACTTT. This translates into CSAAERVPLHF.